This record concerns one T cell receptor (beta chain) sequence. Its matching antigen is unknown. CDR3 length equals 14 residues. V shed 7 bases and J 1 base; nucleotides not matched to a gene: 6. The germline gives CDR1 LNHDA, CDR2 SQIVND (reference sequence). These data belong to a study of graft-versus-host responses after intestinal transplantation. About the study: All recipients were given anti-thymocyte globulin induction, and tacrolimus and steroids were then administered for roughly three years.

Overall study results and limits: Allografts of patients with graft-donor T cell macrochimerism showed high graft-versus-host to host-versus-graft clone ratios.

Libraries were prepared by immunoSEQ multiplex PCR; TCRdb keeps only in-frame clonotypes and omits some of them. The data contain roughly 120,000 clones, just under 95% of them seen just once; the ten biggest clones take up 0.45% to 0.65%. The V and J genes are TRBV19 and TRBJ1-1, with 7 bases matching TRBD1. The clonotype originates from a human donor who received an intestinal transplant. Material: unstimulated CD8+ T cells sorted from spleen or lymph node cells, obtained before intestinal transplant. The CDR3 is CASKEGAWNTEAFF. The DNA for the CDR3 is TGTGCCAGTAAGGAGGGGGCCTGGAACACTGAAGCTTTCTTT.